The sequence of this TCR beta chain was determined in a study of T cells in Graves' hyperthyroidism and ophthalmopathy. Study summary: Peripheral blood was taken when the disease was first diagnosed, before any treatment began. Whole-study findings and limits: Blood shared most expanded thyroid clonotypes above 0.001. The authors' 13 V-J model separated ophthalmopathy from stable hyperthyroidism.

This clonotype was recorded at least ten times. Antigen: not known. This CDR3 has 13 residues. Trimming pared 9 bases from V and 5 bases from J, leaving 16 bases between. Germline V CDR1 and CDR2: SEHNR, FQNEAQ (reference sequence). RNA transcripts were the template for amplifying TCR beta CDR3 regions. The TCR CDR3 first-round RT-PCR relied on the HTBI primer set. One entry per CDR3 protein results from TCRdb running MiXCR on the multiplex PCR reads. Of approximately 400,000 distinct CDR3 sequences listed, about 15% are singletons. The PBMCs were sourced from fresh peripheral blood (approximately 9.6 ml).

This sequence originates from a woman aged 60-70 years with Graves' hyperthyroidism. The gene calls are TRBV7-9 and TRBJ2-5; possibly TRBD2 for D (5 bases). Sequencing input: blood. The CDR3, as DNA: TGTGCCAGTACCGGCCCCCGAGGGGAGACCCAGTACTTC. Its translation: CASTGPRGETQYF.